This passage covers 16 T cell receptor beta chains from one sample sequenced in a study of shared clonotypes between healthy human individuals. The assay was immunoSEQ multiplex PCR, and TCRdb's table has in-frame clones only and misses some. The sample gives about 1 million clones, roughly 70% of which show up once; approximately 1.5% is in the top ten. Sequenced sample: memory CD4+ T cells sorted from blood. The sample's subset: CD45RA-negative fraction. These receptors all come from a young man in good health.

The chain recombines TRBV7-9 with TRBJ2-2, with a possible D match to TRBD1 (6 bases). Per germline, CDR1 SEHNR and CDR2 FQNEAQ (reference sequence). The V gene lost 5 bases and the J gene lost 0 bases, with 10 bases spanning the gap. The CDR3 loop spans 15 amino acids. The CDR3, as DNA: TGTGCCAGCAGCCGGACAGCCGCGAACACCGGGGAGCTGTTTTTT. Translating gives CASSRTAANTGELFF.

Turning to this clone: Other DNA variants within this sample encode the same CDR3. CDR3 residues: CASSSPGVNTEAFF. CDR3 DNA: TGTGCCAGCAGTTCCCCCGGGGTGAACACTGAAGCTTTCTTT. V is TRBV28 and J is TRBJ1-1; the D is unclear. Trimming cost V 4 bases and J 0 bases, with 9 bases left between them. The germline CDR1 and CDR2 sequences are MDHEN and SYDVKM. This CDR3 is built from 14 residues.

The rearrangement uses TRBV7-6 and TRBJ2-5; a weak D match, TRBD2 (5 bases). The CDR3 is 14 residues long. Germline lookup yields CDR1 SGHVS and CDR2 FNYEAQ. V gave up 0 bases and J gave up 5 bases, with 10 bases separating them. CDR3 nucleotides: TGTGCCAGCAGCTTAGCGAAACTAGTGGAGACCCAGTACTTC. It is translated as CASSLAKLVETQYF. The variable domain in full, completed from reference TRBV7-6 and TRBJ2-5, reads GAGVSQSPRYKVTKRGQDVALRCDPISGHVSLYWYRQALGQGPEFLTYFNYEAQQDKSGLPNDRFSAERPEGSISTLTIQRTEQRDSAMYRCASSLAKLVETQYFGPGTRLLVL.

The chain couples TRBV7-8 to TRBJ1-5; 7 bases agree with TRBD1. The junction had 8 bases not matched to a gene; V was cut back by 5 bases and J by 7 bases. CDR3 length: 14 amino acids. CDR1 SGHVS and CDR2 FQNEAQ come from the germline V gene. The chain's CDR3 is CASSEGTVGQPQHF. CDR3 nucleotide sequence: TGTGCCAGCAGCGAAGGGACAGTTGGCCAGCCCCAGCATTTT. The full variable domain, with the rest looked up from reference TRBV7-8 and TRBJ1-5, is GAGVSQSPRYKVAKRGQDVALRCDPISGHVSLFWYQQALGQGPEFLTYFQNEAQLDKSGLPSDRFFAERPEGSVSTLKIQRTQQEDSAVYLCASSEGTVGQPQHFGDGTRLSIL.

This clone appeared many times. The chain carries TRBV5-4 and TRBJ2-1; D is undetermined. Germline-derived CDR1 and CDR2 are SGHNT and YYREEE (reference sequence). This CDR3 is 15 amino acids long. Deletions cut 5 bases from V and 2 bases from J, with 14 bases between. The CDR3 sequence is CASSSQAPTYNEQFF. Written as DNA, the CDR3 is TGTGCCAGCAGTTCCCAGGCCCCTACCTACAATGAGCAGTTCTTC.

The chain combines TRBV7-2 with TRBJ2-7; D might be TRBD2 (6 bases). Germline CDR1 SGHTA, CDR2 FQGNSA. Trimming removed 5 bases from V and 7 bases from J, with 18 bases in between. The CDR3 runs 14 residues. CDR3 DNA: TGTGCCAGCAGCCGTACTGCTCTCGCGGGGGAGCAGTACTTC. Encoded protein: CASSRTALAGEQYF.

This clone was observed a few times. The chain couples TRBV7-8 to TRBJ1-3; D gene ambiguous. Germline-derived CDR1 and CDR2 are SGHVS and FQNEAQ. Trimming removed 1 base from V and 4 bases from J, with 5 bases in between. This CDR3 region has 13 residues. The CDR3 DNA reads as TGTGCCAGCAGCTTAGTTCGCGGAAACACCATATATTTT. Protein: CASSLVRGNTIYF. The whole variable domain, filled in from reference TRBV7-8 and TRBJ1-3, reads GAGVSQSPRYKVAKRGQDVALRCDPISGHVSLFWYQQALGQGPEFLTYFQNEAQLDKSGLPSDRFFAERPEGSVSTLKIQRTQQEDSAVYLCASSLVRGNTIYFGEGSWLTVV.

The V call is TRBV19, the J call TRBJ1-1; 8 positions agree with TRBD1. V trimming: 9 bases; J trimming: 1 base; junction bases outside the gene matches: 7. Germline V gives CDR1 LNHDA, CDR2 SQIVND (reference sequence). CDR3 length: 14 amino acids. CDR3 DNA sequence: TGTGCCAGCCGGGCAGGGGGCTCGAACACTGAAGCTTTCTTT. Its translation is CASRAGGSNTEAFF.

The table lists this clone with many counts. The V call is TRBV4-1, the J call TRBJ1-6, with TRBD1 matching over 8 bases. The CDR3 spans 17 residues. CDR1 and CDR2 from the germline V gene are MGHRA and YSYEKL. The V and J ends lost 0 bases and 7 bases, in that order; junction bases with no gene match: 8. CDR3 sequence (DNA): TGCGCCAGCAGCCAAGATCCTTCCAGGACAGGGAATTCACCCCTCCACTTT. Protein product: CASSQDPSRTGNSPLHF.

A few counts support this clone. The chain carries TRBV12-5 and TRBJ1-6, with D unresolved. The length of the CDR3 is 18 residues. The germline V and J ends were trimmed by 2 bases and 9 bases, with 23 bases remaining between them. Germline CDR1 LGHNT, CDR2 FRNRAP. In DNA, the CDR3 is TGTGCTAGTGGTTTGACCACTGTGACGGGATTCAACCCTTCACCCCTCCACTTT. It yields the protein CASGLTTVTGFNPSPLHF. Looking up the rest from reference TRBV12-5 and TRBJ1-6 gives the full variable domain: DARVTQTPRHKVTEMGQEVTMRCQPILGHNTVFWYRQTMMQGLELLAYFRNRAPLDDSGMPKDRFSAEMPDATLATLKIQPSEPRDSAVYFCASGLTTVTGFNPSPLHFGNGTRLTVT.

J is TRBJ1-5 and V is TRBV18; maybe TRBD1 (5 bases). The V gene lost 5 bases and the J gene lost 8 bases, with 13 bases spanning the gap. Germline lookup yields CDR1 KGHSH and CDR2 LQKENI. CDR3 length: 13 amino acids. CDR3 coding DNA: TGTGCCAGCTCAGGGTCAGGAGGGGAGCCCCAGCATTTT. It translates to CASSGSGGEPQHF.

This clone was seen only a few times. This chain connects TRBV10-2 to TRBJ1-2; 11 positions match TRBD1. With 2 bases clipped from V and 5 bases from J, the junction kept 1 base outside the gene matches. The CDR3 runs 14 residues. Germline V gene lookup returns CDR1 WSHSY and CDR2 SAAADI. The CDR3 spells CASSEGTGGYGYTF. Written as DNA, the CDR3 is TGCGCCAGCAGTGAGGGGACAGGGGGATATGGCTACACCTTC.

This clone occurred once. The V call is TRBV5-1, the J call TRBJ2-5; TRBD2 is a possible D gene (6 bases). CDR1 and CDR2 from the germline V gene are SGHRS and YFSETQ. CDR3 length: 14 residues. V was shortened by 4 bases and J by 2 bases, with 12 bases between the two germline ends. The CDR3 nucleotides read TGCGCCAGCAGCATATCCCTAGCGCAAGAGACCCAGTACTTC. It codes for CASSISLAQETQYF.

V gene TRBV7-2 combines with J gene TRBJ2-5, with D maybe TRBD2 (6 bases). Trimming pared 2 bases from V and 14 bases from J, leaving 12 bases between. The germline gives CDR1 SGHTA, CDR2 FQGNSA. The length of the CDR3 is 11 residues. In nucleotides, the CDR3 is TGTGCCAGCAGCTTAAGGGACTCGACCTACTTC. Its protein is CASSLRDSTYF. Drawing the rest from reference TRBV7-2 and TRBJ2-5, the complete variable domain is GAGVSQSPSNKVTEKGKDVELRCDPISGHTALYWYRQSLGQGLEFLIYFQGNSAPDKSGLPSDRFSAERTGGSVSTLTIQRTQQEDSAVYLCASSLRDSTYFGPGTRLLVL.

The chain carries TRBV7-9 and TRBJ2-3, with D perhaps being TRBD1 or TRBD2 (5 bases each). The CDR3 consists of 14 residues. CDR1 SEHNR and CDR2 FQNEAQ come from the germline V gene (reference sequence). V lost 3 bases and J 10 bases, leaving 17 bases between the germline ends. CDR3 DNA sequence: TGTGCCAGCAGCTTGGGGAGCTCGGTGGGGGCGCAGTATTTT. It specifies CASSLGSSVGAQYF.

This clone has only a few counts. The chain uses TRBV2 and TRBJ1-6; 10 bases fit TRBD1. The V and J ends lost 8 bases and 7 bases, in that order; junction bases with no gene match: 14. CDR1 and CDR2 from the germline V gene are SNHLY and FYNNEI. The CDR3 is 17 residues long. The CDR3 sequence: CASCTGTGALWNSPLHF. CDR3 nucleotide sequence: TGTGCCAGCTGCACCGGGACAGGGGCCCTCTGGAATTCACCCCTCCACTTT.